A single sample is the source of the 7 T cell receptor beta chains below, sequenced in a study of neurological immune-mediated disorders. In TCRdb, the 5' RACE reads were re-called with MiXCR into one record per CDR3 protein. The repertoire holds about 28,000 distinct CDR3 sequences, with 9% to 13% as singletons. Sequencing input: PBMCs. These receptors were taken from a woman aged 55-69 years in good health.

This clonotype was seen many times. The J gene is TRBJ1-4, the V gene TRBV12-3 or TRBV12-4; no definite D call. This CDR3 has 14 residues. Trimming left V 0 bases short and J 7 bases short, with 9 bases between. CDR3: CASSLAQAGEKLFF. The DNA of the CDR3 is TGTGCCAGCAGTTTAGCGCAGGCAGGTGAAAAACTGTTTTTT.

This clonotype was detected many times. The chain joins TRBV6-5 to TRBJ1-4; TRBD1 matches 7 bases. Germline assignment: CDR1 MNHEY and CDR2 SVGAGI. Trimming removed 6 bases from V and 8 bases from J; junction bases left unmatched: 12. CDR3 length: 15 amino acids. CDR3: CASRDYRGGPEKLFF. For the CDR3, the DNA is TGTGCCAGCAGGGACTACAGGGGAGGTCCAGAAAAACTGTTTTTT.

The sample holds many counts of this clonotype. The chain recombines TRBV5-1 with TRBJ2-1; D unresolved. CDR3 length equals 14 residues. The V end was cut by 0 bases, the J end by 1 base, with 5 bases between. Per germline, CDR1 SGHRS and CDR2 YFSETQ. CDR3 sequence reads: CASSLVPSYNEQFF. CDR3 DNA: TGCGCCAGCAGCTTGGTACCGTCCTACAATGAGCAGTTCTTC. Filled out from reference TRBV5-1 and TRBJ2-1, the complete variable domain reads KAGVTQTPRYLIKTRGQQVTLSCSPISGHRSVSWYQQTPGQGLQFLFEYFSETQRNKGNFPGRFSGRQFSNSRSEMNVSTLELGDSALYLCASSLVPSYNEQFFGPGTRLTVL.

This clonotype was seen repeatedly, ten times or more. This chain connects TRBV11-2 to TRBJ1-2; possible D gene TRBD1, 6 bases. Germline CDR1 is SGHAT and CDR2 is FQNNGV. This CDR3 is built from 15 residues. Trimming shortened V by 5 bases and J by 2 bases, and 15 bases separated the two germline ends. CDR3 coding DNA: TGTGCCAGCAGCCGACCGGGACAACTCAACTATGGCTACACCTTC. This gives the protein CASSRPGQLNYGYTF.

This clonotype was picked up many times. The rearrangement links TRBV7-3 to TRBJ2-2; D remains ambiguous. The V gene's germline CDR1 is SGHTA and CDR2 FQGTGA. The germline V and J ends were trimmed by 5 bases and 6 bases, with 13 bases remaining between them. The length of the CDR3 is 14 residues. The DNA for the CDR3 is TGTGCCAGCAGCCCTGCAGCGCCCGCCGGGGAGCTGTTTTTT. Protein: CASSPAAPAGELFF.

The CDR3 reads CSARGGSSGGLTDTQYF. The CDR3, as DNA: TGCAGTGCTAGAGGAGGTTCTAGCGGGGGGCTAACAGATACGCAGTATTTT. The rearrangement links TRBV20-1 to TRBJ2-3; the match to TRBD2 covers 11 bases. The CDR3 has 17 residues. Germline values: CDR1 DFQATT, CDR2 SNEGSKA (reference sequence). Germline trimming cut 1 base from V and 3 bases from J; bases unmatched to any gene: 9.

This clonotype was counted only a few times. The gene calls are TRBV7-2 and TRBJ1-1; the match to TRBD1 covers 9 bases. The ends lost 3 bases at V and 4 bases at J; junction bases unmatched: 3. CDR1 and CDR2 from the germline V gene are SGHTA and FQGNSA. This CDR3 has 14 residues. CDR3 sequence (DNA): TGTGCCAGCAGCTTGGGGACAGGGAGCACTGAAGCTTTCTTT. Amino acid sequence: CASSLGTGSTEAFF.